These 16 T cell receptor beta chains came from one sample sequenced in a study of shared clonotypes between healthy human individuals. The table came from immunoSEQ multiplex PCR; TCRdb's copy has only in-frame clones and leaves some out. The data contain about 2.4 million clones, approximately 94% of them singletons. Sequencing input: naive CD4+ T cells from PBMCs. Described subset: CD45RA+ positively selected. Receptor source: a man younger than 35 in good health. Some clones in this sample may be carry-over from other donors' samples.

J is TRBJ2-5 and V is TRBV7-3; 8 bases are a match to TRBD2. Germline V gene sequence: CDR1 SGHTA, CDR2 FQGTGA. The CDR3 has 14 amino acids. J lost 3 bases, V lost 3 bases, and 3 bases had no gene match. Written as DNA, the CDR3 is TGTGCCAGCAGCTTTACGGGAGGGGAAGAGACCCAGTACTTC. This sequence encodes CASSFTGGEETQYF.

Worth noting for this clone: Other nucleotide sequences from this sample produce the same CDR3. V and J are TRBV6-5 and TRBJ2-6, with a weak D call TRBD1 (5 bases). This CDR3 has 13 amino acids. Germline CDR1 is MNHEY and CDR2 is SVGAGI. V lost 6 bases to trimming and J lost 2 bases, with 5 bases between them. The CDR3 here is CASRGPGANVLTF. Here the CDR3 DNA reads TGTGCCAGCAGGGGGCCTGGGGCCAACGTCCTGACTTTC.

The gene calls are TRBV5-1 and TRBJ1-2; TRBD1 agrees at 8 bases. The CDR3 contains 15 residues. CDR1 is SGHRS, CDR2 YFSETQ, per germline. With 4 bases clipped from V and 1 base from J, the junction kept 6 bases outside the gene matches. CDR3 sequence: CASSQRQGINYGYTF. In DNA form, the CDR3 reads TGCGCCAGCAGCCAAAGACAGGGGATTAACTATGGCTACACCTTC. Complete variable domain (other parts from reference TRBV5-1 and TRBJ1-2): KAGVTQTPRYLIKTRGQQVTLSCSPISGHRSVSWYQQTPGQGLQFLFEYFSETQRNKGNFPGRFSGRQFSNSRSEMNVSTLELGDSALYLCASSQRQGINYGYTFGSGTRLTVV.

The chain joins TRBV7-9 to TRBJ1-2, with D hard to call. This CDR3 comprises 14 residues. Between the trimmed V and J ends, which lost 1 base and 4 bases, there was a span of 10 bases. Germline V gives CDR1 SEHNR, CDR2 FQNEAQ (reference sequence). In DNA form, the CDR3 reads TGTGCCAGCAGCTTAGAGTCAGCGGTCTATGGCTACACCTTC. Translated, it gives CASSLESAVYGYTF. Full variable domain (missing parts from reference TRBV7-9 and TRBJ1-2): DTGVSQNPRHKITKRGQNVTFRCDPISEHNRLYWYRQTLGQGPEFLTYFQNEAQLEKSRLLSDRFSAERPKGSFSTLEIQRTEQGDSAMYLCASSLESAVYGYTFGSGTRLTVV.

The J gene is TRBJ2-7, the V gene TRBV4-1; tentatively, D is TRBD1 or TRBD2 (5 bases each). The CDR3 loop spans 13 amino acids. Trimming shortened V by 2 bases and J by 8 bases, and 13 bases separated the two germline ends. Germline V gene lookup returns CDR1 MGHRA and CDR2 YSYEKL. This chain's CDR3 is CASSQPGTGQQYF. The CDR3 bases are TGCGCCAGCAGCCAACCCGGGACGGGGCAGCAGTACTTC.

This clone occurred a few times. DNA of the CDR3: TGTGCCAGCAGCAATACAGCACAGCCCCAGCATTTT. Translating it yields CASSNTAQPQHF. The genes are TRBV7-9 and TRBJ1-5; D gene unclear. V was pared by 5 bases and J by 7 bases, with 9 bases between. This CDR3 is 12 amino acids long. The germline V gene encodes CDR1 SEHNR and CDR2 FQNEAQ (reference sequence).

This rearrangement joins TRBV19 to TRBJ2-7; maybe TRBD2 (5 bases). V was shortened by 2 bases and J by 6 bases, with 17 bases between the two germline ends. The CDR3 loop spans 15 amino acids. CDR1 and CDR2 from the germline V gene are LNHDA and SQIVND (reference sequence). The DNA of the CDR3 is TGTGCCAGTAGTATATTTTGGGGAGATCGGCTCGAGCAGTACTTC. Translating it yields CASSIFWGDRLEQYF. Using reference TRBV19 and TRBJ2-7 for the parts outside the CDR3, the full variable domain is DGGITQSPKYLFRKEGQNVTLSCEQNLNHDAMYWYRQDPGQGLRLIYYSQIVNDFQKGDIAEGYSVSREKKESFPLTVTSAQKNPTAFYLCASSIFWGDRLEQYFGPGTRLTVT.

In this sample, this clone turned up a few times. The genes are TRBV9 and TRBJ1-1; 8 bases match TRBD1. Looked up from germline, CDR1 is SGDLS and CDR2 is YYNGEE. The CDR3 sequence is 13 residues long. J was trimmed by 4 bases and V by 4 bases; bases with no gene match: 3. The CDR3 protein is CASSSTGATEAFF. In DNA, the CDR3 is TGTGCCAGCAGCTCGACAGGGGCCACTGAAGCTTTCTTT.

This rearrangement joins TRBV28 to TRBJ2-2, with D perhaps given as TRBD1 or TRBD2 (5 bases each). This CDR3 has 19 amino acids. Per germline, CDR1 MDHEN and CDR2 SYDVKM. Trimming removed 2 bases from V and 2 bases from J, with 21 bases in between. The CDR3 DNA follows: TGTGCCAGCAGTTTAGGGGCAGGGCAAACCACTAGAAACACCGGGGAGCTGTTTTTT. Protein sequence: CASSLGAGQTTRNTGELFF.

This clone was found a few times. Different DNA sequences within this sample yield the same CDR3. The CDR3 DNA reads as TGTGCCTGGAGAGTAGGGGGGAACACTGAAGCTTTCTTT. Protein sequence: CAWRVGGNTEAFF. V and J are TRBV30 and TRBJ1-1, with D possibly TRBD1 on 6 matching bases. There are 13 residues in the CDR3. The germline V gene encodes CDR1 GTSNPN and CDR2 SVGIG (reference sequence). V lost 3 bases and J 1 base, leaving 9 bases between the germline ends.

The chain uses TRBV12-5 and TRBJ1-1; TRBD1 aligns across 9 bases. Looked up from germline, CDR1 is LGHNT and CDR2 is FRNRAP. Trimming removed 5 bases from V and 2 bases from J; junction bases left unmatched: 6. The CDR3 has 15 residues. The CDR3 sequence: CASGPPQGANTEAFF. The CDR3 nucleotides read TGTGCTAGTGGTCCCCCACAGGGGGCTAACACTGAAGCTTTCTTT.

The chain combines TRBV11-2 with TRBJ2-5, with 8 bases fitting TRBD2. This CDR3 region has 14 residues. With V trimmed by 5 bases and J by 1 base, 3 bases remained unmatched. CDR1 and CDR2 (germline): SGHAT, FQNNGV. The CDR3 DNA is TGTGCCAGCAGCCGGGGGGGGGCCCAAGAGACCCAGTACTTC. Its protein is CASSRGGAQETQYF.

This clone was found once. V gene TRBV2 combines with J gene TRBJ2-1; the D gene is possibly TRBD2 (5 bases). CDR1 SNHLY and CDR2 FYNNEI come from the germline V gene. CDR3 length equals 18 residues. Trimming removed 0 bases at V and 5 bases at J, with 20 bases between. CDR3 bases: TGTGCCAGCAGTGAAGCTCCGCCTCTAGCTTCTCCCCACAATGAGCAGTTCTTC. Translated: CASSEAPPLASPHNEQFF.

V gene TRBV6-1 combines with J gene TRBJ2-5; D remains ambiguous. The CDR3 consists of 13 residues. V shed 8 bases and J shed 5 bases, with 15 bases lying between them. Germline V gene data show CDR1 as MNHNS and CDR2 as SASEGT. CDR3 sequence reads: CASAVVGFETQYF. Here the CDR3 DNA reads TGTGCCAGCGCCGTGGTGGGGTTTGAGACCCAGTACTTC.

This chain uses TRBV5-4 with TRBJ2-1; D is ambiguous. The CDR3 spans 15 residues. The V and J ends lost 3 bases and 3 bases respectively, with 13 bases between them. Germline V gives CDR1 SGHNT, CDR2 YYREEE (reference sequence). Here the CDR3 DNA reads TGTGCCAGCAGCTCGACCCCGGTTTTCTACAATGAGCAGTTCTTC. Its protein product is CASSSTPVFYNEQFF.

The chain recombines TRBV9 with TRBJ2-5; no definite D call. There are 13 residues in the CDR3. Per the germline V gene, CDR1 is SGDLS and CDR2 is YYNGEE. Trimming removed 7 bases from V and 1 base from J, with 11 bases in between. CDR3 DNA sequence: TGTGCCAGCTCTAAGCGTCTCCAAGAGACCCAGTACTTC. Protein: CASSKRLQETQYF.